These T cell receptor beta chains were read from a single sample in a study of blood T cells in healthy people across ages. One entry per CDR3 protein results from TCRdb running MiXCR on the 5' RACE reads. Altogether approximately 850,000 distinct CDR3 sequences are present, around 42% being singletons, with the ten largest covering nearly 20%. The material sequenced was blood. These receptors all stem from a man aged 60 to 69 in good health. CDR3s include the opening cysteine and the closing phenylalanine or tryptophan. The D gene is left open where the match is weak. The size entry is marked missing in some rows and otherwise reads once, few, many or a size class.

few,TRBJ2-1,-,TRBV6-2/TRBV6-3,TGTGCCAGCACCATCTACGTTAACTCCTACAATGAGCAGTTCTTC,CASTIYVNSYNEQFF
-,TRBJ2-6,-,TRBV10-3,TGTGCCACCAGGGGGGCTGGGGCCAACGTCCTGACTTTC,CATRGAGANVLTF
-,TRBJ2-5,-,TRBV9,TGTGCCGGCAGCGTAGAAGGCAGCGCCCAAGAGACCCAGTACTTC,CAGSVEGSAQETQYF
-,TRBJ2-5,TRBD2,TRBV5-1,TGCGCCAGCAGCTTGGGTCCTAGCGGGGGTGAGACCCAGTACTTC,CASSLGPSGGETQYF
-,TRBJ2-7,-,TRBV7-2,TGTGCCAGCAGCCCGAGGAGGGGTTACGAGCAGTACTTC,CASSPRRGYEQYF
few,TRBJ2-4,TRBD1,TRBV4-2,TGTGCCAGCAGCCAAGATCGACAGGGACAGGGGTTTTCAAACATTCAGTACTTC,CASSQDRQGQGFSNIQYF
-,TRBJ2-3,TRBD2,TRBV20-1,TGCAGTGCTAGTCCGAGCGGGGGAACAGATACGCAGTATTTT,CSASPSGGTDTQYF
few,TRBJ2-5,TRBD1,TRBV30,TGTGCCTGGAGTGAACAGGGGGAGACCCAGTACTTC,CAWSEQGETQYF
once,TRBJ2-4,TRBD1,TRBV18,TGTGCCAGCTCGCCCAGTGGGGCAGGACAGGGGCTTCGCGGAAACATTCAGTACTTC,CASSPSGAGQGLRGNIQYF
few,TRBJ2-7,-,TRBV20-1,TGCAGTGCTACCGGGCATAACGAGCAGTACTTC,CSATGHNEQYF
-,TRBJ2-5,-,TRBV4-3,TGCGCCAGCAGCCTCAGGTTGGGGGGAGTGGGCGAGACCCAGTACTTC,CASSLRLGGVGETQYF
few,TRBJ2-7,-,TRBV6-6,TGTGCCAGCAGTGCCGGGACACACTCCTACGAGCAGTACTTC,CASSAGTHSYEQYF
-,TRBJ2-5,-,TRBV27,TGTGCCAGCAGCATCAACGGGCCGACCACCGCCCAGTACTTC,CASSINGPTTAQYF
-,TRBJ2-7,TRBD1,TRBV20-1,TGCAGTGCTAGAGATCAGGGGACAGGGGGAGATGAGCAGTACTTC,CSARDQGTGGDEQYF
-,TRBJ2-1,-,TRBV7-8,TGTGCCAGCAGCAAAGGACTACGCGATGAGCAGTTCTTC,CASSKGLRDEQFF
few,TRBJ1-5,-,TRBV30,TGTGCCTGGAGTGTGGGGTCAGGACGAAATCAGCCCCAGCATTTT,CAWSVGSGRNQPQHF
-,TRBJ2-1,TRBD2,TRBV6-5,TGTGCCAGCAGTTCATTAGCGGGGGGGCCCTCGGATGAGCAGTTCTTC,CASSSLAGGPSDEQFF
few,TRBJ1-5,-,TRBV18,TGTGCCAGCTCACCCGGTACAGGGAGTAGCAATCAGCCCCAGCATTTT,CASSPGTGSSNQPQHF
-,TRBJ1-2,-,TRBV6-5,TGTGCCAGCAGCCCAGCACAGTTAAGCTATGGCTACACCTTC,CASSPAQLSYGYTF
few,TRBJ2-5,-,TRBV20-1,TGCAGTGCTAGAGAGCCCCAAGAGACCCAGTACTTC,CSAREPQETQYF
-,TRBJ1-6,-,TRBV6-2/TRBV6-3,TGTGCCAGCAGAATCGGACAGAATTCACCCCTCCACTTT,CASRIGQNSPLHF
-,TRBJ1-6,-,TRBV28,TGTGCCAGCAGCTCGGAGGTTAATTCACCCCTCCACTTT,CASSSEVNSPLHF
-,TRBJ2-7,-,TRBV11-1,TGTGCCAGCAGTCCAGGCCGGACCGGGCCTGGATGGATCGAGCAGTACTTC,CASSPGRTGPGWIEQYF
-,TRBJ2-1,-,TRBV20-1,TGCAGTGCCCTCGCGGACAGTGGGAATGAGCAGTTCTTC,CSALADSGNEQFF
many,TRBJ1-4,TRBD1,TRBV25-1,TGTGCCAGCAGTGAATCGGGGACAGGGGGGGAAAAACTGTTTTTT,CASSESGTGGEKLFF
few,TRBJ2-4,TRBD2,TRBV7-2,TGTGCCAGCAGTACCCCGGGGCTAGCGGGTGGCAAGTACTTC,CASSTPGLAGGKYF
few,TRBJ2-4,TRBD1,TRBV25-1,TGTGCCAGCAGTGTCCGGACAGGGGGAGCCAAAAACATTCAGTACTTC,CASSVRTGGAKNIQYF
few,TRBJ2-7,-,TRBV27,TGTGCCAGCAGTTTTGCGGCTAAACTTACCTACGAGCAGTACTTC,CASSFAAKLTYEQYF
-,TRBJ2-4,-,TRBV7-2,TGTGCCAGCAGCTTAGCAGGGAGCGGGGCCAAAAACATTCAGTACTTC,CASSLAGSGAKNIQYF
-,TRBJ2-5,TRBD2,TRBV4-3,TGCGCCAGCAGTGCAGGTCGACTAGCAAGTCAAGAGACCCAGTACTTC,CASSAGRLASQETQYF
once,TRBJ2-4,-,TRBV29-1,TGCAGCGTTGAGGGGATAGCCAAAAACACTCAGTACTTC,CSVEGIAKNTQYF
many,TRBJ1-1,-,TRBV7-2,TGTGCCAGCAGCTTGAGGGAGGGGGTGAACACTGAAGCTTTCTTT,CASSLREGVNTEAFF
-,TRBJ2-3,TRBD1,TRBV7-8,TGTGCCAGCAGCTCCTGGACAGGGGGCACTGCAGATACGCAGTATTTT,CASSSWTGGTADTQYF
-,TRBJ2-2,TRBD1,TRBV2,TGTGCCAGCAGTGACGACAGGGGGTTCCACGGGGAGCTGTTTTTT,CASSDDRGFHGELFF
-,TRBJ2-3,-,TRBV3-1,TGTGCCAACAGTCAAAAGGGCGATCGTGCGCAGTATTTT,CANSQKGDRAQYF
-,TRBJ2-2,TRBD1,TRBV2,TGTGCCAGCAGTGATGGGGCCGGGACAGGGAAGGTCGGGGAGCTGTTTTTT,CASSDGAGTGKVGELFF
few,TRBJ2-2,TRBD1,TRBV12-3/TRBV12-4,TGTGCCAGCAGGCCAGGGGGCGCGAACACCGGGGAGCTGTTTTTT,CASRPGGANTGELFF
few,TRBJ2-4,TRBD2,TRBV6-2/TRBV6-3,TGTGCCAGCAGTCGCTCCCCTGCTAGCGGGGGAAACATTCAGTACTTC,CASSRSPASGGNIQYF
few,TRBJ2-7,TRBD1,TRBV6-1,TGTGCCAGCAGTGACAGGGGGAATAACGAGCAGTACTTC,CASSDRGNNEQYF
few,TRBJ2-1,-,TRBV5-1,TGCGCCAGCAGCTTGGCCCGGGGTCCGATCTCCTACAATGAGCAGTTCTTC,CASSLARGPISYNEQFF
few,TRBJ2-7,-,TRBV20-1,TGCAGTGCCGAAGCAAGGACACAGGGAGACGAGCAGTACTTC,CSAEARTQGDEQYF
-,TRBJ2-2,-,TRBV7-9,TGTGCCAGCAGCCTCGAAATCGGGGAGCTGTTTTTT,CASSLEIGELFF
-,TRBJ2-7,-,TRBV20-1,TGCAGTACCACGGGCGAGGGGAACTACGAGCAGTACTTC,CSTTGEGNYEQYF
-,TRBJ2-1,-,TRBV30,TGTGCCGGGGGGACAGTCCTCAATGAGCAGTTCTTC,CAGGTVLNEQFF
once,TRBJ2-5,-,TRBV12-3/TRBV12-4,TGTGCCAGCAGCCGGCCCATTGGGAAGGTGAAGGAGCAGTACTTC,CASSRPIGKVKEQYF
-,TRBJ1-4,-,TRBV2,TGTGCCAGCAGTGCCCCCGGGACACCTGAAAAACTGTTTTTT,CASSAPGTPEKLFF
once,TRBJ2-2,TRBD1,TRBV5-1,TGCGCCAGCAGCTATGACAGGGGAACCGGGGAGCTGTTTTTT,CASSYDRGTGELFF
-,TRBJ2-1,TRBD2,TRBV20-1,TGCAGTGCTAGAGAGGGCGCGGGGGGGAACAATGAGCAGTTCTTC,CSAREGAGGNNEQFF
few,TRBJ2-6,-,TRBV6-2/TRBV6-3,TGTGCCAGCAGTGGGGTTGGGGCCAACGTCCTGACTTTC,CASSGVGANVLTF
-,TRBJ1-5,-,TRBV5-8,TGTGCCAGCAGCTTGGTTTTGGCGATTGCAGGGAATCAGCCCCAGCATTTT,CASSLVLAIAGNQPQHF
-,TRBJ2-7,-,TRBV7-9,TGTGCCGGCAGCTTTGGGACCTCCTGCGAGCAGTACTTC,CAGSFGTSCEQYF
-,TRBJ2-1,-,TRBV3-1,TGTGCCAGCAGCCAGCTCGGGCGTAGCTCCTACGATGAGCAGTTCTTC,CASSQLGRSSYDEQFF
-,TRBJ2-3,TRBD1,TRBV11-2,TGTGCCAGCAGCTTAGATTCCCAGGGACAGGGTACAGATACGCAGTATTTT,CASSLDSQGQGTDTQYF